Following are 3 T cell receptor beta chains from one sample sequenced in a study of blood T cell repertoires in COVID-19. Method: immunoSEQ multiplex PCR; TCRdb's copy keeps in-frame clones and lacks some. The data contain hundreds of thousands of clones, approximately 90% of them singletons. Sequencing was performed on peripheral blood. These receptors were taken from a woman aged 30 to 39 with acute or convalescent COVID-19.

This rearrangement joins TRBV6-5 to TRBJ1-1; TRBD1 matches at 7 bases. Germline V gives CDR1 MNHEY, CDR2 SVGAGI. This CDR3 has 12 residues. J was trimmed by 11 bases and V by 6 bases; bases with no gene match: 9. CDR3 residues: CASSQTGWVAFF. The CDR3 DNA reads TGTGCCAGCAGCCAGACAGGGTGGGTGGCTTTCTTT.

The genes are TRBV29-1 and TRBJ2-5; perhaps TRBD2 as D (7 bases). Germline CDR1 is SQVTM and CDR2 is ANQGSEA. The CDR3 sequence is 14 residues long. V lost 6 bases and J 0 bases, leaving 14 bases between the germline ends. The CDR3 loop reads CSVGGARDQETQYF. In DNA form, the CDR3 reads TGCAGCGTGGGGGGGGCTAGAGACCAAGAGACCCAGTACTTC.

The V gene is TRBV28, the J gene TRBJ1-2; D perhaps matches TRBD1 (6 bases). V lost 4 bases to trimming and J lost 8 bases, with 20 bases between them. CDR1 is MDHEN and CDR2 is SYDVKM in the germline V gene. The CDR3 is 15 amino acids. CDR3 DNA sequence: TGTGCCAGCAGTTCTCGGACCCCCCCGCAGGGGGGCTACACCTTC. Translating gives CASSSRTPPQGGYTF.